The present T cell receptor beta chain was sequenced within a study of blood T cell repertoires in COVID-19. Turning to the study itself: Sites across the United States, Italy and Spain contributed samples from acute and convalescent COVID-19. PBMCs, B-cell-depleted T cells, or T cells provided the cDNA or gDNA that made up the material.

The germline V and J ends were trimmed by 6 bases and 4 bases, with 16 bases remaining between them. The CDR3 runs 14 residues. Germline V CDR1 and CDR2: SGDLS, YYNGEE. Original data processing: Estimated nucleated cell counts came from reference gene primer amplification. Sequencing used immunoSEQ multiplex PCR; TCRdb keeps in-frame clones, though not all of them. The DNA was the basis for D and trimming; V, J and clone size are from that table. This table has about 210,000 clones, around 82% appearing once. The chain is built from TRBV9 and TRBJ1-2, with D possibly matching TRBD1 (6 bases). The source is a woman between 40 and 55 years old with acute or convalescent COVID-19. Input material: peripheral blood. Here the CDR3 reads CASTSGVGGYGYTF. CDR3 DNA sequence: TGTGCCAGCACCTCAGGGGTGGGTGGCTATGGCTACACCTTC. The entire variable domain, with the rest obtained from reference TRBV9 and TRBJ1-2, is as follows: DSGVTQTPKHLITATGQRVTLRCSPRSGDLSVYWYQQSLDQGLQFLIQYYNGEERAKGNILERFSAQQFPDLHSELNLSSLELGDSALYFCASTSGVGGYGYTFGSGTRLTVV.